The entry that follows covers one T cell receptor beta chain sequence. The antigen remains unidentified. Germline values: CDR1 SGHTA, CDR2 FQGTGA. With 0 bases removed from V and 7 bases from J, the gap between germline ends came to 12 bases. This CDR3 has 15 residues. Using immunoSEQ multiplex PCR, the repertoire was profiled, and TCRdb retains in-frame clones only, with some absent. The sample includes approximately 22,000 clones, nearly 96% seen only once; the top ten take 1% to 1.5%. These data come from a study of regulatory and conventional T cells in RAG deficiency. Study-wide results and caveats: Shorter CDR3s in all patient subsets; >75% Treg-Tconv overlap in Omenn.

Blood CD4+ CD25-low CD127-high conventional T cells supplied the genomic DNA template. These data were likewise used in another study, on regulatory T cells. As that report states: The PCR used 52 TRBV and 13 TRBJ primers. Regulatory T cells showed the strongest V-J pair restriction and V/J gene skewing among patient repertoires.

The chain is built from TRBV7-3 and TRBJ1-4; D perhaps matches TRBD1 (5 bases). The sequence was obtained from a human donor in good health. Sequenced input: CD25- CD4+ T cells sorted from blood. CDR3 sequence (DNA): TGTGCCAGCAGCTTAACAAGGGCGGGGGGTGAAAAACTGTTTTTT. It yields the protein CASSLTRAGGEKLFF.